This T cell receptor (beta chain) originates from a study of blood T cell repertoires in COVID-19 (TCRdb year 2020). Context from the whole study: Samples from collaborators originated in the United States, Italy and Spain and spanned both the acute and convalescent phases of COVID-19. The repertoires were released in a freely available public database intended as a resource for research on the immune response to SARS-CoV-2. The prospective study material was composed of cDNA or gDNA derived from T cells, B-cell-depleted T cells, or PBMCs. The sample metadata nearly always contained a de-identified subject ID, COVID-19 status, age in years and sex. Where available, HLA class I and class II types were obtained from metadata supplied by the sample provider rather than from assay-based typing. Subjects who had been exposed to COVID-19, were actively infected with it, or had recovered from it provided the deeply sampled blood TCRbeta repertoires that made up the dataset. The samples were drawn from two sources: the first 160 participants of the ongoing ImmuneRACE study, and fewer than 1,500 subjects contributed by 6 global collaborators. General conclusions and limits of the study: The quantity of clinical and demographic metadata differed by source and by participant and was supplied without curation.

TCRbeta CDR3 regions were amplified from genomic DNA by means of the immunoSEQ Assay, a bias-controlled multiplex PCR. Per the original workflow: Within the assay, amplification of reference gene primers was used to estimate how many nucleated cells each sample contained. To quantify the absolute abundance of each unique TCRbeta CDR3 rearrangement, sequence reads were collapsed and filtered. For each sample, productive Simpson clonality was calculated by taking the square root of Simpson's diversity index across productive rearrangements. TCRdb holds this immuneACCESS table with in-frame rearrangements only. Some clones are missing; in checked studies, unresolved V genes explain under half, and the rest has no known cause. V and J calls and clone size are copied from that table; D and trimming were computed from the DNA. In this sample the table shows around 200,000 clones, around 80% of which occur a single time. 5.5% of the sample is in the top ten clones.

Concerning this clone: No cognate antigen has been identified for it. No clone much larger than this one lies a single base away; base qualities are absent.

Counted from cysteine to phenylalanine, this CDR3 has 11 amino acids. Only CDR3 DNA remains: 33 bases, in frame from the first base. The V and J ends are trimmed by 4 bases and 16 bases, leaving 11 bases between them. The germline V gene provides CDR1 MDHEN and CDR2 SYDVKM. The collaborating institutions used their own protocols to collect whole blood in K2EDTA tubes. Collaborator samples were shipped for TCRbeta analysis as frozen whole blood, isolated PBMCs, or DNA extracted from either sample type. The TCR originated in a woman aged 70-85 years with acute or convalescent COVID-19. Sequenced: peripheral blood. The V and J genes are TRBV28 and TRBJ1-6, with no reliable assignment of the D segment. The CDR3 reads as follows: CASSSLSGLHF. The bases read TGTGCCAGCAGTTCCTTGTCGGGACTCCACTTT.